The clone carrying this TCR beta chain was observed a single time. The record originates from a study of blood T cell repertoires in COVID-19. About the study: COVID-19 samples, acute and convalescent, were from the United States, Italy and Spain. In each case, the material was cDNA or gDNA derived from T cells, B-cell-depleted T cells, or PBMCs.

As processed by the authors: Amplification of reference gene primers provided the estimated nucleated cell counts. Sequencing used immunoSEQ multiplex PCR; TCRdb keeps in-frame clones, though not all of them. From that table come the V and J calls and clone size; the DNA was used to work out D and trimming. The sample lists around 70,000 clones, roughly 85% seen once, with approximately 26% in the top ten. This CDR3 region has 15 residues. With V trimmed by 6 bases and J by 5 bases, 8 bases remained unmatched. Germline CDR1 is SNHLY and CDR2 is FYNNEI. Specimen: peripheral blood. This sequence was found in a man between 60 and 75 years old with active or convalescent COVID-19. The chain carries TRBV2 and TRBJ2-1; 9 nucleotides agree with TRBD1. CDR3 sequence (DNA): TGTGCCAGCAGAGGACAGGGGAGTAAGAACAATGAGCAGTTCTTC. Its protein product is CASRGQGSKNNEQFF.